This T cell receptor beta chain was observed in a study of OX40 agonist ivuxolimab in advanced cancers. On the study more broadly: Prior anti-PD-1, anti-PD-L1 or anti-CTLA-4 therapy did not bar entry, and 40% to 45% had some. Three patients responded partially, comprising one with hepatocellular carcinoma and two with cutaneous melanoma.

In regard to this clone: Its matching antigen is unknown.

If patients had autoimmune disease history or systemic immunosuppression, they were excluded. The ends were cut back, 5 bases at V and 4 bases at J, with 14 bases in the middle. The CDR3 length is 14 residues. CDR1 and CDR2 (germline): SEHNR, FQNEAQ (reference sequence). The data were produced by immunoSEQ multiplex PCR, yet TCRdb's version contains in-frame clones alone and is incomplete. The data contain tens of thousands of clones, nearly 95% of them singletons. Study-level points and caveats: Some patients who did not respond also had low normalized T-cell clonal expansion.

J is TRBJ1-1 and V is TRBV7-9; a possible D gene is TRBD1 (5 bases). The sample in question was CD4+ or CD8+ T cells sorted from blood, obtained in a trial of the OX40 agonist ivuxolimab. This clonotype was obtained from an adult with an advanced solid tumor such as melanoma, head and neck, liver or kidney cancer. The CDR3 DNA follows: TGTGCCAGCAGCCCCCCCAGGGTCCCCACTGAAGCTTTCTTT. Translation: CASSPPRVPTEAFF.